This TCR beta chain was recovered during a study of post-analysis software for immune sequencing data. Study-wide context: Relapsing-remitting, secondary progressive and progressive-relapsing forms of multiple sclerosis all featured among disease courses.

Findings and caveats of the study: Comparison with controls showed significantly lower normalized Chao1 diversity in multiple sclerosis patients.

Turning to this clonotype: Its antigen is still unknown.

Presence of unique molecular identifiers characterized the TCR beta cDNA libraries. TCRdb ran MiXCR on the PCR reads and lists one entry per CDR3 protein. The data hold approximately 440,000 distinct CDR3 sequences, with roughly 45% observed a single time. The sequence came from a girl under 18 with multiple sclerosis. The sequenced sample consisted of blood.

The CDR3 coding sequence is TGCGCCAGCAGCGGGGGGGACAGACTATACAATGAGCAGTTCTTC. The encoded protein is CASSGGDRLYNEQFF. V gene TRBV5-1 combines with J gene TRBJ2-1; possibly TRBD1 or TRBD2 for D (7 bases each). Germline-derived CDR1 and CDR2 are SGHRS and YFSETQ. The CDR3 has 15 amino acids. V dropped 4 bases and J dropped 4 bases, with 15 bases sitting between them.